These 20 T cell receptor beta chains share one sample of origin, sequenced in a study of cytomegalovirus exposure and HLA in healthy donors. 60 Vbeta and 13 Jbeta primers were used in PCR. Produced via immunoSEQ multiplex PCR; TCRdb's table is partial and in-frame only. Of approximately 82,000 clones in the sample, over 9.5% were seen once. The specimen sequenced was PBMCs. These receptors all come from a man in his fifties or sixties in good health and CMV-seropositive.

This clone came up a few times. V usage is TRBV11-2 and J usage is TRBJ2-3, with TRBD2 identical over 7 bases. V lost 5 bases and J lost 3; bases outside the gene matches: 8. The CDR3 runs to 15 residues. CDR1 and CDR2 from the germline V gene are SGHAT and FQNNGV. DNA of the CDR3: TGTGCCAGCAGCGAAAACGGGGGGTTAACAGATACGCAGTATTTT. Translation gives CASSENGGLTDTQYF.

This clone has only a few counts. V and J are TRBV13 and TRBJ1-3; D is unclear. Germline values: CDR1 PRHDT, CDR2 FYEKMQ (reference sequence). The V and J ends lost 5 bases and 0 bases respectively, with 17 bases between them. The length of the CDR3 is 17 residues. CDR3 bases: TGTGCCAGCAGCCTCAACCCGAGACTCTTCTCTGGAAACACCATATATTTT. As protein: CASSLNPRLFSGNTIYF.

This clone occurred a few times. The gene calls are TRBV9 and TRBJ2-7; D may be TRBD1 (5 bases). Germline-derived CDR1 and CDR2 are SGDLS and YYNGEE. V shed 1 base and J shed 3 bases, with 11 bases lying between them. The CDR3 is made up of 14 amino acids. The CDR3 DNA is TGTGCCAGCAGCGTAACAGGAGAAAACTACGAGCAGTACTTC. It specifies CASSVTGENYEQYF. The variable domain in full, completed from reference TRBV9 and TRBJ2-7, reads DSGVTQTPKHLITATGQRVTLRCSPRSGDLSVYWYQQSLDQGLQFLIQYYNGEERAKGNILERFSAQQFPDLHSELNLSSLELGDSALYFCASSVTGENYEQYFGPGTRLTVT.

This clone appeared a few times. The J gene is TRBJ1-2, the V gene TRBV6-5, with 10 bases lining up with TRBD1. The CDR3 contains 15 residues. V lost 6 bases to trimming and J lost 4 bases; unmatched junction nucleotides: 8. In germline, CDR1 is MNHEY, CDR2 SVGAGI. As DNA, the CDR3 is TGTGCCAGCAGGGAAACCGGGACAGGGGCCTATGGCTACACCTTC. It encodes CASRETGTGAYGYTF.

The gene calls are TRBV7-2 and TRBJ2-1; TRBD2 is a possible D gene (6 bases). The CDR3 is 16 residues long. Germline values: CDR1 SGHTA, CDR2 FQGNSA. The germline V and J ends were trimmed by 2 bases and 6 bases, with 17 bases remaining between them. CDR3 DNA sequence: TGTGCCAGCAGCTTATTGGGGGGTGGCCACCTCAATGAGCAGTTCTTC. Protein sequence: CASSLLGGGHLNEQFF.

CDR3 DNA: TGTGCCTGGAGTGGATCGGGGGAGCAGTACTTC. It encodes CAWSGSGEQYF. The chain employs TRBV30 and TRBJ2-7; perhaps TRBD2 as D (5 bases). V was cut by 1 base and J by 7 bases, with 8 bases left in between. Germline CDR1 reads GTSNPN; CDR2 reads SVGIG (reference sequence). The CDR3 has 11 residues.

This clone was observed a handful of times. The CDR3 protein is CASSIGGTGYEKLFF. The CDR3 coding sequence is TGTGCCAGTAGTATCGGTGGGACAGGGTATGAAAAACTGTTTTTT. The chain has TRBV19 and TRBJ1-4; the match to TRBD1 covers 9 bases. CDR1 and CDR2 from the germline V gene are LNHDA and SQIVND (reference sequence). The CDR3 runs 15 residues. Trimming cost V 3 bases and J 6 bases; bases outside gene matches: 5.

J is TRBJ2-1 and V is TRBV29-1; D is uncertain. The V end was cut by 4 bases, the J end by 0 bases, with 7 bases between. The CDR3 contains 13 residues. Germline CDR1 SQVTM, CDR2 ANQGSEA. The CDR3, as DNA: TGCAGCGTTGCCCCCAGCTCCTACAATGAGCAGTTCTTC. Translated, it gives CSVAPSSYNEQFF.

This clone was detected only a few times. This chain connects TRBV19 to TRBJ1-5; D is unclear. V was pared by 6 bases and J by 2 bases, with 17 bases between. This CDR3 comprises 16 residues. Germline V gene sequence: CDR1 LNHDA, CDR2 SQIVND (reference sequence). Written as DNA, the CDR3 is TGTGCCAGTAGCCTTCCTGGGCAGTGGCGCAATCAGCCCCAGCATTTT. Translation gives CASSLPGQWRNQPQHF. Variable domain in full (rest from reference TRBV19 and TRBJ1-5): DGGITQSPKYLFRKEGQNVTLSCEQNLNHDAMYWYRQDPGQGLRLIYYSQIVNDFQKGDIAEGYSVSREKKESFPLTVTSAQKNPTAFYLCASSLPGQWRNQPQHFGDGTRLSIL.

This clone turned up a few times. The gene calls are TRBV25-1 and TRBJ2-5, with unresolved D. The CDR3 extends over 16 amino acids. Per germline, CDR1 MGHDK and CDR2 SYGVNS. Trimming took 1 base from V and 0 from J, leaving 12 bases between them. In nucleotides, the CDR3 is TGTGCCAGCAGTGAATTCGTGCTAGGCAACCAAGAGACCCAGTACTTC. This codes for CASSEFVLGNQETQYF.

The chain is built from TRBV2 and TRBJ2-7; perhaps TRBD1 as D (6 bases). V was cut by 4 bases and J by 5 bases, with 12 bases left in between. Per the germline V gene, CDR1 is SNHLY and CDR2 is FYNNEI. The CDR3 consists of 13 residues. The CDR3: CASSVQGKDEQYV. CDR3 bases: TGTGCCAGCAGTGTTCAGGGGAAAGACGAGCAGTACGTC.

This clone was seen more than once but under ten times. This chain links TRBV10-2 with TRBJ1-4; TRBD1 is a possible D gene (5 bases). CDR3 length: 15 residues. CDR1 WSHSY and CDR2 SAAADI come from the germline V gene. Trimming left V 0 bases short and J 8 bases short, with 13 bases between. For the CDR3, the DNA is TGCGCCAGCAGTGAGTCCAGGGCAGGTGGCGAAAAACTGTTTTTT. Encoded protein: CASSESRAGGEKLFF.

The chain recombines TRBV25-1 with TRBJ1-5; D perhaps matches TRBD1 (5 bases). Per germline, CDR1 MGHDK and CDR2 SYGVNS. Trimming took off 6 bases at V and 2 bases at J, with 20 bases between the two ends. The CDR3 consists of 17 residues. CDR3 sequence reads: CASSGDGGIAGNQPQHF. The CDR3 DNA is TGTGCCAGCAGCGGTGACGGGGGGATAGCTGGCAATCAGCCCCAGCATTTT.

The chain recombines TRBV11-1 with TRBJ2-3, with 8 bases matching TRBD2. This CDR3 has 17 residues. With V trimmed by 5 bases and J by 2 bases, 12 bases remained unmatched. Germline V gene sequence: CDR1 SGHAT, CDR2 FQDESV (reference sequence). CDR3: CASSQPGGGNPTDTQYF. CDR3 coding DNA: TGTGCCAGCAGCCAACCGGGCGGGGGGAATCCCACAGATACGCAGTATTTT.

V gene TRBV9 combines with J gene TRBJ1-1, with D possibly matching TRBD1 (6 bases). Germline loops: CDR1 SGDLS, CDR2 YYNGEE. V lost 0 bases to trimming and J lost 0 bases, with 12 bases between them. The CDR3 contains 16 residues. CDR3 nucleotide sequence: TGTGCCAGCAGCGTAGGCGGGGGCACCTTGAACACTGAAGCTTTCTTT. Its protein product is CASSVGGGTLNTEAFF.

The chain combines TRBV6-1 with TRBJ2-7; D not certain. The CDR3 consists of 13 residues. CDR1 and CDR2 from the germline V gene are MNHNS and SASEGT. V gave up 5 bases and J gave up 0 bases, with 8 bases separating them. The chain's CDR3 is CASSQLNSYEQYF. The CDR3 DNA is TGTGCCAGCAGTCAACTAAACTCCTACGAGCAGTACTTC.

This chain links TRBV5-1 with TRBJ2-7, with 9 bases fitting TRBD1. Germline V lookup: CDR1 SGHRS, CDR2 YFSETQ. With 2 bases clipped from V and 5 bases from J, the junction kept 8 bases outside the gene matches. The CDR3 totals 15 residues. Here the CDR3 reads CASSFGTGSRNEQYV. CDR3 DNA: TGCGCCAGCAGCTTTGGGACAGGGAGTCGGAACGAGCAGTACGTC.

For this clone: Other DNA variants within this sample encode the same CDR3. This chain uses TRBV2 with TRBJ1-2; possible D gene TRBD1, 5 bases. CDR1 is SNHLY and CDR2 is FYNNEI in the germline V gene. CDR3 size: 13 residues. Trimming shortened V by 2 bases and J by 8 bases, and 12 bases separated the two germline ends. The CDR3 bases are TGTGCCAGCAGTGAAACACCCGGGGGGGGCTACACCTTC. This encodes CASSETPGGGYTF.

This clone was counted between two and nine times. The chain links TRBV7-2 to TRBJ1-2, with D possibly being TRBD1 (6 bases). The CDR3 totals 17 residues. CDR1 SGHTA and CDR2 FQGNSA come from the germline V gene. Trimming took 3 bases from V and 0 from J, leaving 17 bases between them. The CDR3 loop is CASSLYFGTPTNYGYTF. CDR3 bases: TGTGCCAGCAGCTTGTATTTCGGGACACCGACTAACTATGGCTACACCTTC.

The chain joins TRBV5-1 to TRBJ2-2; D is unclear. The germline V gene encodes CDR1 SGHRS and CDR2 YFSETQ. Trimming left V 3 bases short and J 4 bases short, with 10 bases between. This CDR3 has 14 residues. The CDR3 loop is CASSSSPGTGELFF. The CDR3, as DNA: TGCGCCAGCAGCTCCAGTCCTGGCACCGGGGAGCTGTTTTTT.